A single sample gave rise to the 5 T cell receptor beta chains below, sequenced in a study of vaccination and CD4 T cells after COVID-19. Treatment denoted: approximately 9-day PBMC culture with coronavirus spike peptide pools or control peptides (ViraFEST assay). The unexposed donor provided CD4+ T cells, which were taken before the COVID-19 pandemic (2011-2018). At the Johns Hopkins FTIC core, DNA taken from cultured CD4+ T cells was sequenced by way of the Oncomine TCR Beta short-read assay. TCRdb analysed the PCR reads with MiXCR anew, one entry per CDR3 protein. In the table there are some 9,700 distinct CDR3 sequences, less than 80% of which are singletons. These receptors' antigens are unknown. Source material: CD4+ T cells from blood, cultured in vitro. The receptor set was obtained from a human donor in good health.

The V gene is TRBV10-3, the J gene TRBJ2-2; 9 bases match TRBD2. The CDR3 is made up of 15 amino acids. V was clipped by 11 bases and J by 3 bases; unmatched bases: 10. Germline V gene lookup returns CDR1 ENHRY and CDR2 SYGVKD. Written as DNA, the CDR3 is TGTGCCGTAGGAGCGGGGGGACGAGACACCGGGGAGCTGTTTTTT. Amino acid sequence: CAVGAGGRDTGELFF.

The chain is built from TRBV5-4 and TRBJ2-2; D remains ambiguous. With 2 bases removed from V and 4 bases from J, the gap between germline ends came to 12 bases. The CDR3 runs to 15 residues. Germline lookup yields CDR1 SGHNT and CDR2 YYREEE (reference sequence). CDR3 nucleotide sequence: TGTGCCAGCAGCTTTGACATGGATGGCACCGGGGAGCTGTTTTTT. This sequence encodes CASSFDMDGTGELFF.

The sample holds a few counts of this clonotype. The chain joins TRBV7-2 to TRBJ2-3; a weak D match, TRBD2 (5 bases). With 4 bases removed from V and 2 bases from J, the gap between germline ends came to 7 bases. The CDR3 extends over 13 amino acids. CDR1 and CDR2 from the germline V gene are SGHTA and FQGNSA. CDR3 sequence: CASSSGNTDTQYF. CDR3 nucleotides: TGTGCCAGCAGCTCGGGGAACACAGATACGCAGTATTTT. The full variable domain, with the rest looked up from reference TRBV7-2 and TRBJ2-3, is GAGVSQSPSNKVTEKGKDVELRCDPISGHTALYWYRQSLGQGLEFLIYFQGNSAPDKSGLPSDRFSAERTGGSVSTLTIQRTQQEDSAVYLCASSSGNTDTQYFGPGTRLTVL.

The chain uses TRBV19 and TRBJ2-3; 9 bases are shared with TRBD2. The CDR3 has 15 amino acids. After removal of 8 bases from V and 3 bases from J, the junction contained 9 bases not matched to a gene. Per the germline V gene, CDR1 is LNHDA and CDR2 is SQIVND (reference sequence). CDR3 protein: CASVSSGMGTDTQYF. The CDR3 nucleotides are TGTGCCAGTGTCTCTAGCGGGATGGGTACAGATACGCAGTATTTT.

V gene TRBV10-3 combines with J gene TRBJ2-3, with TRBD1 matching over 10 bases. The germline V gene has CDR1 ENHRY and CDR2 SYGVKD. The CDR3 contains 18 residues. Unmatched junction bases numbered 10, after V lost 1 base and J lost 3 bases. The CDR3 is CAISEFRATGGRTDTQYF. CDR3 bases: TGTGCCATCAGTGAGTTTAGGGCGACAGGGGGCCGGACAGATACGCAGTATTTT.